This T cell receptor beta chain was obtained from a study of T cell responses to AZD1222 COVID-19 vaccine. Trimming took off 3 bases at V and 8 bases at J, with 10 bases between the two ends. The CDR3 totals 11 residues. Germline loops: CDR1 GTSNPN, CDR2 SVGIG (reference sequence). Points from the study as a whole: Seropositive status at baseline applied to only a handful of AZD1222 recipients.

Turning to this clone: The antigen remains undetermined.

Clones were read by immunoSEQ multiplex PCR, and TCRdb kept only the in-frame ones, dropping some. The repertoire holds 150,000 to 200,000 clones, with roughly 93% as singletons. This chain uses TRBV30 with TRBJ1-2; possibly TRBD1 for D (6 bases). The source of this sequence is an adult in good health. The sequenced sample was peripheral blood, obtained on day 0 of AZD1222 vaccination. The CDR3 coding sequence is TGTGCCTGGAGCGGGGGGCCAGGCTACACCTTC. This gives the protein CAWSGGPGYTF.